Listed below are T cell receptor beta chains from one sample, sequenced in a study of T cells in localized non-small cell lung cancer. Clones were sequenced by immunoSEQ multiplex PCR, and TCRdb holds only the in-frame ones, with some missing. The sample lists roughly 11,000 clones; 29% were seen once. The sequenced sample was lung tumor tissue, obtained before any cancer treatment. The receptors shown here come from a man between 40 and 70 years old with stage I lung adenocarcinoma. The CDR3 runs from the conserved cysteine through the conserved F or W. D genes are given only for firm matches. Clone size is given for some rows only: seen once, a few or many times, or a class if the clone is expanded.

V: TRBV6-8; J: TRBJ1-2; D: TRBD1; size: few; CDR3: CASSENGDRLTSGYTF; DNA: TGTGCCAGCAGTGAGAATGGGGACAGGCTGACAAGTGGCTACACCTTC
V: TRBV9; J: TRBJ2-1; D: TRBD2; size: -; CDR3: CASSVAPAGGPDEQFF; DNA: TGTGCCAGCAGCGTAGCCCCAGCGGGGGGGCCGGATGAGCAGTTCTTC
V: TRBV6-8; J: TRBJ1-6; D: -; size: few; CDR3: CASSDWNSPLHF; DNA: TGTGCCAGCAGTGACTGGAATTCACCCCTCCACTTT
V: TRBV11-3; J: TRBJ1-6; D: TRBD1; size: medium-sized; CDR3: CASSLTGAGNSPLHF; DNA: TGTGCCAGCAGCTTGACAGGGGCCGGTAATTCACCCCTCCACTTT
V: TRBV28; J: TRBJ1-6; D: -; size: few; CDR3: CASSLLDRNFSPLHF; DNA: TGTGCCAGCAGTTTGTTAGACAGGAACTTTTCACCCCTCCACTTT
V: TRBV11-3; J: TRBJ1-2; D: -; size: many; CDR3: CASRRGGGGPSYGYTF; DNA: TGTGCCAGCAGACGAGGGGGTGGGGGCCCCTCCTATGGCTACACCTTC
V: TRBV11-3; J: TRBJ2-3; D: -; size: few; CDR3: CASSLDHGISTDTQYF; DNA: TGTGCCAGCAGCTTAGACCATGGGATTTCAACAGATACGCAGTATTTT
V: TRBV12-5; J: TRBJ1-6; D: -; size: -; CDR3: CASGLVLPKVGFGPANSPLHF; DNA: TGTGCTAGTGGTTTGGTACTCCCGAAGGTGGGGTTTGGACCGGCTAATTCACCCCTCCACTTT
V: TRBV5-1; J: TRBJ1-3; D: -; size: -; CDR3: CASTLTGFSGNTIYF; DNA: TGCGCCAGCACTCTTACAGGGTTCTCTGGAAACACCATATATTTT
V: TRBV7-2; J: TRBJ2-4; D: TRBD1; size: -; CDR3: CASSLATGYIQYF; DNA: TGTGCCAGCAGCTTAGCGACAGGGTACATTCAGTACTTC
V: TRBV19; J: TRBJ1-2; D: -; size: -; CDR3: CASKPPGRGYGYTF; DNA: TGTGCCAGTAAGCCGCCGGGAAGGGGTTATGGCTACACCTTC
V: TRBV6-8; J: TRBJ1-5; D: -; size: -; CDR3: CASSLQEWGRGNQPQHF; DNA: TGTGCCAGCAGCCTACAGGAATGGGGAAGGGGCAATCAGCCCCAGCATTTT
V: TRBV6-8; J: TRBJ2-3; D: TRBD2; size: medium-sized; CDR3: CASSDSSGGTDTQYF; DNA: TGTGCCAGCAGTGACTCTAGCGGGGGCACAGATACGCAGTATTTT
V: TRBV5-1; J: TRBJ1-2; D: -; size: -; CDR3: CASSLGTVGANYGYTF; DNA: TGCGCCAGCAGCTTGGGGACAGTGGGAGCTAACTATGGCTACACCTTC
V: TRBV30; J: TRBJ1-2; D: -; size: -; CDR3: CAWIPGLPYGYTF; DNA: TGTGCCTGGATTCCGGGACTGCCCTATGGCTACACCTTC
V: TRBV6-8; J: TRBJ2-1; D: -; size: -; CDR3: CASSRKGTTYNEQFF; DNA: TGTGCCAGCAGTAGAAAGGGGACAACCTACAATGAGCAGTTCTTC
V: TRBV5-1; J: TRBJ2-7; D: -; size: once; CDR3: CASSLGDGGMEEQYF; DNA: TGCGCCAGCAGCTTGGGGGACGGAGGAATGGAGGAGCAGTACTTC
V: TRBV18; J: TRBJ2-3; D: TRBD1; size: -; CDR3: CASSPDRGPKDTQYF; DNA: TGTGCCAGCTCACCCGACAGGGGGCCGAAAGATACGCAGTATTTT
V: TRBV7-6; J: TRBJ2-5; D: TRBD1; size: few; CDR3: CASSPGTGGYGETQYF; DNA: TGTGCCAGCAGTCCCGGGACAGGGGGGTACGGAGAGACCCAGTACTTC
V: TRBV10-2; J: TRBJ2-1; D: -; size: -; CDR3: CASSEEGEGINEQFF; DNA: TGCGCCAGCAGTGAGGAGGGAGAGGGGATAAATGAGCAGTTCTTC
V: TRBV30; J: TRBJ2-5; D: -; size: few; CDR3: CAWSSRNRGETQYF; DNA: TGTGCCTGGAGTTCGCGGAACCGAGGGGAGACCCAGTACTTC
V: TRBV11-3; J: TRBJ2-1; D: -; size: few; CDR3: CASSQWGPSSYNEQFF; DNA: TGTGCTAGCAGCCAGTGGGGACCGAGCTCCTACAATGAGCAGTTCTTC
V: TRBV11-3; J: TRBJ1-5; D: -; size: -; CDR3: CASSSRGGNQPQHF; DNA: TGTGCCAGCAGCTCTCGAGGGGGCAATCAGCCCCAGCATTTT
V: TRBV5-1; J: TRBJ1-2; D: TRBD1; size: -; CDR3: CASSGGQATPYGYTF; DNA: TGCGCCAGCAGCGGGGGACAGGCGACCCCCTATGGCTACACCTTC
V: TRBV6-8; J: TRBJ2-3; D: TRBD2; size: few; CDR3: CASSRLAGGGTDTQYF; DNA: TGTGCCAGCAGTCGTCTAGCGGGGGGAGGCACAGATACGCAGTATTTT
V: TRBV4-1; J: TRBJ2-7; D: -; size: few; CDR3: CASSQSGEPTAFSYEQYF; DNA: TGCGCCAGCAGCCAATCCGGGGAGCCGACAGCATTTTCCTACGAGCAGTACTTC
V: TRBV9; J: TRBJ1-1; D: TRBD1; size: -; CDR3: CASSVGRQGMTEAFF; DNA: TGTGCCAGCAGCGTAGGGCGACAGGGTATGACTGAAGCTTTCTTT
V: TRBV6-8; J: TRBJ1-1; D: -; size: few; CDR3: CASSDSSRGTEAFF; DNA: TGTGCCAGCAGTGACTCGAGTCGGGGGACTGAAGCTTTCTTT
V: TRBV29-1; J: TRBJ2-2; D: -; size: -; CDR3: CSVEGGTDSTNTGELFF; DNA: TGCAGCGTTGAAGGCGGGACCGACTCAACGAACACCGGGGAGCTGTTTTTT
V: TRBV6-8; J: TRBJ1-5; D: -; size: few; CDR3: CASRDSDQPQHF; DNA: TGTGCCAGCAGGGACAGTGATCAGCCCCAGCATTTT
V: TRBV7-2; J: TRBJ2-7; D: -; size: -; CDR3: CASSEGRTYEQYF; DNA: TGTGCCAGCAGCGAGGGGAGGACCTACGAGCAGTACTTC
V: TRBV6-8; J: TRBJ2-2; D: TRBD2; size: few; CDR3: CASSQPSGGSNTGELFF; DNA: TGTGCCAGCAGCCAACCTAGCGGGGGCTCGAACACCGGGGAGCTGTTTTTT
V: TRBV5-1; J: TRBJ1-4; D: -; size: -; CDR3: CASSVGGVIEKLFF; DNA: TGCGCCAGCAGCGTCGGGGGGGTGATCGAAAAACTGTTTTTT
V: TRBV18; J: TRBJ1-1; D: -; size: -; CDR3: CASSPQGVGTEAFF; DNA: TGTGCCAGCTCACCACAGGGGGTGGGCACTGAAGCTTTCTTT